This TCR beta chain was captured by sequencing in a study of T cell repertoires in cytomegalovirus infection. On this clonotype itself: Its antigen is undetermined.

Study-wide findings and caveats: Cumulated frequencies of public TCR beta families served to identify carriers of CMV plus the relevant HLA.

The V end lost 5 bases, the J end lost 6 bases, and 20 bases lay between the germline ends. The length of the CDR3 is 15 residues. Germline V gene lookup returns CDR1 SGHTA and CDR2 FQGNSA. TCRdb reanalysed the reads using MiXCR and keeps one entry per CDR3 protein. The table includes 380,000 or so distinct CDR3 sequences, about 35% detected once. This chain uses TRBV7-2 with TRBJ2-7, with D tentatively TRBD2 (6 bases). The receptor was derived from a human donor in good health (CMV status not recorded). Some clones in this sample may be carry-over from other donors' samples. The material was cultured PBMCs, obtained from culture after CMV antigen stimulation. The CDR3 spells CASSVLASPFTEQYV. The CDR3 nucleotides are TGTGCCAGCAGCGTCCTAGCGAGCCCGTTCACCGAGCAGTACGTC.